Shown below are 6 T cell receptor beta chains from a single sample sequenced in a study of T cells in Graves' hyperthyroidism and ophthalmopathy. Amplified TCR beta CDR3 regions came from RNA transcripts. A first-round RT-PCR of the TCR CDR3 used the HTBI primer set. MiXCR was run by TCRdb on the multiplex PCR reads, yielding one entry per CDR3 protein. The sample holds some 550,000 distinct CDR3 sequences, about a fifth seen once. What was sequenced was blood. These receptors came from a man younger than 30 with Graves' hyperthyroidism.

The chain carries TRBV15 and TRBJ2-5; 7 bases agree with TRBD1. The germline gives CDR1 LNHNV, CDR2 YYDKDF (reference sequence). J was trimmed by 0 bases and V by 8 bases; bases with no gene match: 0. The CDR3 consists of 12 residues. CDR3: CATGTDQETQYF. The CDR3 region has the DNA TGTGCCACCGGGACAGACCAAGAGACCCAGTACTTC.

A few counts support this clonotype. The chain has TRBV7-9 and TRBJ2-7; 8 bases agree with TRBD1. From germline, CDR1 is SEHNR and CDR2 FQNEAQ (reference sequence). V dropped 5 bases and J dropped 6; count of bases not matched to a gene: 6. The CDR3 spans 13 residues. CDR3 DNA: TGTGCCAGCAGCCCGGGACAGGCTCCCGAGCAGTACTTC. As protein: CASSPGQAPEQYF.

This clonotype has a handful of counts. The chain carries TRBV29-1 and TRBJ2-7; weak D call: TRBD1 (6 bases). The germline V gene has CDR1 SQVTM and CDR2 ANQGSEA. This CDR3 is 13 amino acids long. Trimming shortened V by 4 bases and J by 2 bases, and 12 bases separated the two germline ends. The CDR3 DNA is TGCAGCGTTGCCTGGACAGAAACCTACGAGCAGTACTTC. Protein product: CSVAWTETYEQYF.

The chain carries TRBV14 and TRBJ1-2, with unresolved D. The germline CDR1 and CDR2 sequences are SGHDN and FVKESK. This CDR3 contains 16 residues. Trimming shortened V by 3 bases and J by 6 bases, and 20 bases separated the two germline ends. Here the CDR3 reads CASSQRINLRPDGYTF. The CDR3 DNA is TGTGCCAGCAGCCAGCGCATTAACCTCCGGCCGGATGGCTACACCTTC. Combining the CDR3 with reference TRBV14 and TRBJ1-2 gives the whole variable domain EAGVTQFPSHSVIEKGQTVTLRCDPISGHDNLYWYRRVMGKEIKFLLHFVKESKQDESGMPNNRFLAERTGGTYSTLKVQPAELEDSGVYFCASSQRINLRPDGYTFGSGTRLTVV.

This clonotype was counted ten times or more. CDR3 loop: CASSGGTGLYGYTF. In DNA form, the CDR3 reads TGTGCCAGCAGCGGGGGGACAGGCCTCTATGGCTACACCTTC. V and J are TRBV12-3 or TRBV12-4 and TRBJ1-2; TRBD1 agrees at 8 bases. The J segment lost 4 bases and the V segment lost 6 bases, leaving 7 bases of the junction unmatched. CDR3 length: 14 amino acids.

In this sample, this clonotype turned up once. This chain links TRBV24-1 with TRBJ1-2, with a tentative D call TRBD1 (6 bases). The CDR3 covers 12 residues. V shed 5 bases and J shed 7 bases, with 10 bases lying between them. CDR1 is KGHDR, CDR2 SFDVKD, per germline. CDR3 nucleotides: TGTGCCACCAGTGGGGGGGGCGGTGGCTACACCTTC. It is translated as CATSGGGGGYTF.